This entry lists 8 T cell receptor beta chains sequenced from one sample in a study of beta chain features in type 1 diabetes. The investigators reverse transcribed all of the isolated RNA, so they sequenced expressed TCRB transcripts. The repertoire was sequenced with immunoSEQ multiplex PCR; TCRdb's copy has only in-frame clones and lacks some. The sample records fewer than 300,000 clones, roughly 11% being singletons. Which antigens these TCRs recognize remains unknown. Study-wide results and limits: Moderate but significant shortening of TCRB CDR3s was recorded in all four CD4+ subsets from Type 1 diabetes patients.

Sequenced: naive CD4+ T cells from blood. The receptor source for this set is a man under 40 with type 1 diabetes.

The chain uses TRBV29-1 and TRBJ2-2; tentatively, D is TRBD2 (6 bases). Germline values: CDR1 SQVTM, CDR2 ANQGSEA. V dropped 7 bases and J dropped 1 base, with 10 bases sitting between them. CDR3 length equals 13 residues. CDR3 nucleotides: TGCAGCGCCCGACTAGAGAACACCGGGGAGCTGTTTTTT. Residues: CSARLENTGELFF.

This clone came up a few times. The CDR3 DNA sequence: TGTGCCAGTAGTATCTTGGACAGGGAAATTAATCAGCCCCAGCATTTT. As protein: CASSILDREINQPQHF. The chain combines TRBV19 with TRBJ1-5; 8 nucleotides match TRBD1. Germline trimming cut 3 bases from V and 4 bases from J; bases unmatched to any gene: 8. The CDR3 spans 16 residues. Germline CDR1 and CDR2: LNHDA and SQIVND (reference sequence).

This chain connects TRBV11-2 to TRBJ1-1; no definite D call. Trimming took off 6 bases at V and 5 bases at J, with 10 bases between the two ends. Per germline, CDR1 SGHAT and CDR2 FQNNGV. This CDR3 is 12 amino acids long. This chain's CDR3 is CASRNLRTEAFF. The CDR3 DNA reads TGTGCCAGCAGAAACCTCCGGACTGAAGCTTTCTTT.

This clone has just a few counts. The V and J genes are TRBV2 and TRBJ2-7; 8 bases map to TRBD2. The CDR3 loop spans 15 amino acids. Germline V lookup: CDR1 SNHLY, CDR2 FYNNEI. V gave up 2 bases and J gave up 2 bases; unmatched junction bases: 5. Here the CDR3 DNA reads TGTGCCAGCAGTGAATTAGCGGGGCATCCCTACGAGCAGTACTTC. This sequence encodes CASSELAGHPYEQYF.

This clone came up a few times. This CDR3 reads CASSPQTGISYEQYF. In nucleotides, the CDR3 is TGTGCCAGCTCTCCTCAGACAGGGATCTCCTACGAGCAGTACTTC. The J gene is TRBJ2-7, the V gene TRBV18, with TRBD1 matching over 7 bases. CDR1 is KGHSH and CDR2 is LQKENI in the germline V gene. The CDR3 length is 15 residues. J gave up 0 bases and V 6 bases, and 8 bases lay outside the gene matches.

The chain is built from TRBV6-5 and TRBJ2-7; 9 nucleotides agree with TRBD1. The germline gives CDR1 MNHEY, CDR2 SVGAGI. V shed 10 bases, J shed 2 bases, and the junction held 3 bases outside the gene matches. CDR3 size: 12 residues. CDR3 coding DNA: TGTGCCACAGGACAGGGGACCTACGAGCAGTACTTC. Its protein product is CATGQGTYEQYF.

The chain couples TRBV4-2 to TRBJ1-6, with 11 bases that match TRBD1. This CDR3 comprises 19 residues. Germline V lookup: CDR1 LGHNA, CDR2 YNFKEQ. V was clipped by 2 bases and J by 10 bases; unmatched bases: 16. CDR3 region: CASSQITDGQGAFESPLHF. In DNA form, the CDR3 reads TGTGCCAGCAGCCAAATTACCGACGGACAGGGGGCGTTTGAATCACCCCTCCACTTT.

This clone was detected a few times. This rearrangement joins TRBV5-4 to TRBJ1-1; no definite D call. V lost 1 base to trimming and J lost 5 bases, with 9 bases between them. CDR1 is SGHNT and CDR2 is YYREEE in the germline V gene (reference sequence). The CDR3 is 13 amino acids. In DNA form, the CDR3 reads TGTGCCAGCAGCTTGCTCGGGGAAACTGAAGCTTTCTTT. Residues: CASSLLGETEAFF.